What follows are 22 T cell receptor beta chains derived from one specimen sequenced in a study of blood T cell repertoires in COVID-19. Repertoires were generated with immunoSEQ multiplex PCR, while TCRdb's copy carries only in-frame clones and drops some. The sample has approximately 84,000 clones, around four fifths seen once. Sequenced: peripheral blood. Receptor source: a human donor in a cohort sampled during active COVID-19.

The CDR3, as DNA: TGTGCCACCAGGGAAACAGGGAGAAACACCGGGGAGCTGTTTTTT. It is translated as CATRETGRNTGELFF. The chain links TRBV24-1 to TRBJ2-2, with a possible D match to TRBD1 (6 bases). The CDR3 is 15 residues long. Germline loops: CDR1 KGHDR, CDR2 SFDVKD. Trimming took 7 bases from V and 2 from J, leaving 13 bases between them.

This clone was seen a handful of times. V usage is TRBV30 and J usage is TRBJ2-3; 12 nucleotides line up with TRBD2. Germline CDR1 and CDR2: GTSNPN and SVGIG (reference sequence). The CDR3 has 17 residues. V trimming: 1 base; J trimming: 5 bases; junction bases outside the gene matches: 10. The CDR3 DNA is TGTGCCTGGAGTGGACTAGCGGGGGCCGGGTCCGGAGATACGCAGTATTTT. Translated, it gives CAWSGLAGAGSGDTQYF.

V and J are TRBV7-9 and TRBJ2-1; 12 positions match TRBD2. Trimming cost V 4 bases and J 7 bases; bases outside gene matches: 8. Germline V gives CDR1 SEHNR, CDR2 FQNEAQ (reference sequence). This CDR3 is built from 16 residues. The CDR3: CASSSPSGGVINEQFF. The CDR3 DNA sequence: TGTGCCAGCAGCTCCCCTAGCGGGGGGGTAATTAATGAGCAGTTCTTC.

The chain is built from TRBV19 and TRBJ1-1; no clear D. The V gene lost 8 bases and the J gene lost 9 bases, with 22 bases spanning the gap. Germline V gives CDR1 LNHDA, CDR2 SQIVND (reference sequence). The CDR3 is 14 amino acids. CDR3 in amino acids: CASSSNDRGMKAFF. The DNA of the CDR3 is TGTGCCAGTTCTTCAAATGACCGGGGTATGAAAGCTTTCTTT.

The chain has TRBV6-5 and TRBJ1-1, with 10 bases fitting TRBD1. V was pared by 7 bases and J by 2 bases, with 7 bases of the junction left unmatched. Germline V gene data show CDR1 as MNHEY and CDR2 as SVGAGI. This CDR3 spans 15 amino acids. CDR3 nucleotides: TGTGCCAGCAATTCCGGGACAGGGGTTAACACTGAAGCTTTCTTT. It encodes CASNSGTGVNTEAFF.

The chain has TRBV5-1 and TRBJ2-5; 9 bases are shared with TRBD2. CDR1 is SGHRS and CDR2 is YFSETQ in the germline V gene. V gave up 4 bases and J gave up 5 bases; unmatched junction bases: 6. This CDR3 comprises 14 residues. CDR3 sequence reads: CASSVTSGQETQYF. CDR3 DNA: TGCGCCAGCAGCGTGACTAGCGGACAGGAGACCCAGTACTTC.

The chain joins TRBV6-6 to TRBJ2-7; TRBD1 is a possible D gene (5 bases). Per germline, CDR1 MNHNY and CDR2 SVGAGI (reference sequence). CDR3 length: 12 amino acids. Deletions cut 6 bases from V and 3 bases from J, with 9 bases between. Here the CDR3 reads CASSRRDYEQYF. Here the CDR3 DNA reads TGTGCCAGCAGCCGCAGGGACTACGAGCAGTACTTC.

The V gene is TRBV7-8, the J gene TRBJ1-2, with TRBD1 matching 8 bases. The V gene end was trimmed by 2 bases and the J gene end by 7 bases; junction bases not matched to a gene: 9. Per the germline V gene, CDR1 is SGHVS and CDR2 is FQNEAQ. The CDR3 sequence is 15 residues long. The CDR3 reads CASSLMVQGAGGYTF. The CDR3 DNA reads as TGTGCCAGCAGCTTAATGGTGCAGGGGGCGGGTGGCTACACCTTC.

J is TRBJ1-4 and V is TRBV28; D unclear. This CDR3 has 12 amino acids. V was shortened by 7 bases and J by 5 bases, with 8 bases between the two germline ends. CDR1 and CDR2 from the germline V gene are MDHEN and SYDVKM. The CDR3 DNA reads TGTGCCAGCACCGTGTCGAATGAAAAACTGTTTTTT. This encodes CASTVSNEKLFF.

This clone was found once. The chain recombines TRBV6-6 with TRBJ1-2; the D is unclear. The V end lost 0 bases, the J end lost 2 bases, and 4 bases lay between the germline ends. The CDR3 runs to 13 residues. In germline, CDR1 is MNHNY, CDR2 SVGAGI (reference sequence). CDR3 sequence reads: CASSYSENYGYTF. CDR3 DNA sequence: TGTGCCAGCAGTTACTCGGAGAACTATGGCTACACCTTC.

V and J are TRBV7-8 and TRBJ2-1; possible D gene TRBD2, 6 bases. V shed 1 base and J shed 2 bases, with 12 bases lying between them. The CDR3 runs to 16 residues. Germline values: CDR1 SGHVS, CDR2 FQNEAQ. CDR3 sequence: CASSLVAGQAYNEQFF. For the CDR3, the DNA is TGTGCCAGCAGCTTAGTGGCGGGGCAGGCCTACAATGAGCAGTTCTTC.

The chain employs TRBV5-1 and TRBJ2-7, with TRBD2 matching 9 bases. The CDR3 contains 13 residues. V lost 7 bases, J lost 2 bases, and 4 bases stayed unmatched. The germline gives CDR1 SGHRS, CDR2 YFSETQ. CDR3 amino acids: CASGLAGPYEQYF. The CDR3 DNA is TGCGCCAGCGGCCTAGCGGGACCCTACGAGCAGTACTTC.

The chain carries TRBV12-3 or TRBV12-4 and TRBJ1-5; no definite D call. This CDR3 has 12 residues. The V gene lost 4 bases and the J gene lost 6 bases, with 7 bases spanning the gap. The CDR3 nucleotides are TGTGCCAGCAGTTCAAACGGTCAGCCCCAGCATTTT. The encoded protein is CASSSNGQPQHF.

The genes are TRBV19 and TRBJ1-2; 8 nucleotides agree with TRBD1. Looked up from germline, CDR1 is LNHDA and CDR2 is SQIVND (reference sequence). V dropped 2 bases and J dropped 8; count of bases not matched to a gene: 4. The CDR3 runs to 13 residues. CDR3 loop: CASSIKGTGGYTF. The CDR3 coding sequence is TGTGCCAGTAGTATAAAAGGGACAGGCGGCTACACCTTC.

This clone has just one count. V and J are TRBV27 and TRBJ2-5; TRBD1 is a possible D gene (6 bases). This CDR3 has 14 amino acids. With 6 bases removed from V and 5 bases from J, the gap between germline ends came to 16 bases. Germline loops: CDR1 MNHEY, CDR2 SMNVEV (reference sequence). This CDR3 reads CASRAQGAGETQYF. The CDR3 nucleotides read TGTGCCAGCAGAGCACAGGGCGCAGGGGAGACCCAGTACTTC.

The chain recombines TRBV5-7 with TRBJ1-4; perhaps TRBD1 as D (5 bases). TRBV5-7 is noted as an ORF with a role that remains uncertain. V shed 0 bases and J shed 1 base, with 16 bases lying between them. The CDR3 totals 18 residues. The CDR3 protein is CASSLAKCRVGTNEKLFF. Written as DNA, the CDR3 is TGTGCCAGCAGCTTGGCCAAGTGCAGGGTAGGAACTAATGAAAAACTGTTTTTT.

The CDR3 loop reads CASSPRTGPNTEAFF. The DNA of the CDR3 is TGTGCCAGCAGCCCTAGGACAGGACCTAACACTGAAGCTTTCTTT. The chain combines TRBV14 with TRBJ1-1, with 7 bases identical to TRBD1. Germline V lookup: CDR1 SGHDN, CDR2 FVKESK. V lost 4 bases, J lost 2 bases, and 7 bases stayed unmatched. The CDR3 spans 15 residues.

This chain links TRBV28 with TRBJ2-1, with 7 bases that match TRBD1. Per the germline V gene, CDR1 is MDHEN and CDR2 is SYDVKM. The CDR3 sequence is 14 residues long. Trimming took 8 bases from V and 7 from J; bases not matched to a gene: 11. CDR3 nucleotides: TGTGCCAGCCGGGACAGTCAAGTGCGGAATGAGCAGTTCTTC. Encoded protein: CASRDSQVRNEQFF.

The gene calls are TRBV7-9 and TRBJ2-3, with 7 bases identical to TRBD1. V was pared by 5 bases and J by 4 bases, with 3 bases of the junction left unmatched. Looked up from germline, CDR1 is SEHNR and CDR2 is FQNEAQ (reference sequence). This CDR3 region has 13 residues. In nucleotides, the CDR3 is TGTGCCAGCAGCCGAGGGACAGCAGATACGCAGTATTTT. This translates into CASSRGTADTQYF.

The rearrangement joins TRBV7-9 to TRBJ1-2, with D uncertain. Trimming left V 0 bases short and J 2 bases short, with 10 bases between. The CDR3 runs 15 residues. Germline loops: CDR1 SEHNR, CDR2 FQNEAQ (reference sequence). The CDR3 loop reads CASSLAAGSNYGYTF. The CDR3 DNA is TGTGCCAGCAGCTTAGCCGCGGGATCGAACTATGGCTACACCTTC.

The chain links TRBV3-1 (or the pseudogene TRBV3-2) to TRBJ1-2; no clear D gene. The V end was cut by 0 bases, the J end by 12 bases, with 17 bases between. Germline-derived CDR1 and CDR2 are LGHDT and YNNKEL (reference sequence). The CDR3 contains 14 residues. CDR3: CASSQEYYTVSHTF. CDR3 coding DNA: TGTGCCAGCAGCCAAGAATACTATACCGTATCCCACACCTTC.

V is TRBV9 and J is TRBJ2-7; TRBD2 agrees at 10 bases. The ends lost 2 bases at V and 4 bases at J; junction bases unmatched: 12. The CDR3 covers 17 residues. Germline V gives CDR1 SGDLS, CDR2 YYNGEE. DNA of the CDR3: TGTGCCAGCAGCGTTGCCCCTCTGACTAGCGGGTTTTACGAGCAGTACTTC. Protein sequence: CASSVAPLTSGFYEQYF.